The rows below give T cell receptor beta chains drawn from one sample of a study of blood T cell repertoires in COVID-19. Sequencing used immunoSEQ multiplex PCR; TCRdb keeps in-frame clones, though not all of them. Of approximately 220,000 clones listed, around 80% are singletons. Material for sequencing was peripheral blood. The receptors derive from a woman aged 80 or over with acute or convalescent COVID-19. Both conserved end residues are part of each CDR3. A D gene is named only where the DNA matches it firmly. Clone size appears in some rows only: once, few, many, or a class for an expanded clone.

DNA: TGTGCCAGCAGCTCCGACGGACTAGCGGGCAATGAGCAGTTCTTC
CDR3: CASSSDGLAGNEQFF
V: TRBV27
J: TRBJ2-1
D: TRBD2
size: few

DNA: TGTGCCACCAGTGAACCCGGGACAGGGGCCGCGGGGACCCAGTACTTC
CDR3: CATSEPGTGAAGTQYF
V: TRBV24-1
J: TRBJ2-5
D: TRBD1
size: -

DNA: TGCAGCGTTGACAGGGCGGGGAACGAGCAGTACTTC
CDR3: CSVDRAGNEQYF
V: TRBV29-1
J: TRBJ2-7
D: -
size: -

DNA: TGTGCCAGCAGTGGATTCGAGACCGGGGAGCTGTTTTTT
CDR3: CASSGFETGELFF
V: TRBV2
J: TRBJ2-2
D: -
size: -

DNA: TGTGCCTGGAGTGTACTAGCGGGAGGGGCAGATACGCAGTATTTT
CDR3: CAWSVLAGGADTQYF
V: TRBV30
J: TRBJ2-3
D: TRBD2
size: -

DNA: TGTGCCAGTAGTATAGGGGATCCACAGGTTTACGAGCAGTACTTC
CDR3: CASSIGDPQVYEQYF
V: TRBV19
J: TRBJ2-7
D: -
size: -

DNA: TGCGCCAGCAGCTTCGACAGAACTAATGAAAAACTGTTTTTT
CDR3: CASSFDRTNEKLFF
V: TRBV5-1
J: TRBJ1-4
D: -
size: -

DNA: TGTGCCAGCAGACTTGACAGTATGAACACTGAAGCTTTCTTT
CDR3: CASRLDSMNTEAFF
V: TRBV7-2
J: TRBJ1-1
D: -
size: -

DNA: TGCGCCAGCAGCCAAGGGGGCCATAACTATGGCTACACCTTC
CDR3: CASSQGGHNYGYTF
V: TRBV4-3
J: TRBJ1-2
D: -
size: once

DNA: TGTGCCAGCAGCCAAGAAGGGGGAATATGGGATGGCTACACCTTC
CDR3: CASSQEGGIWDGYTF
V: TRBV14
J: TRBJ1-2
D: -
size: -

DNA: TGTGCCAGCAGCTCGACAGAGAGCACAGATACGCAGTATTTT
CDR3: CASSSTESTDTQYF
V: TRBV5-6
J: TRBJ2-3
D: -
size: once

DNA: TGCGCCAGCAGCCAAGATTTAAGCGGGGGGGCCCTGGATACGCAGTATTTT
CDR3: CASSQDLSGGALDTQYF
V: TRBV4-3
J: TRBJ2-3
D: TRBD2
size: -

DNA: TGTGCCAGCAGTTACTCGAGGTTCGCCGGGTCCTACGAGCAGTACTTC
CDR3: CASSYSRFAGSYEQYF
V: TRBV6-5
J: TRBJ2-7
D: -
size: -

DNA: TGTGCCAGCAGCCAAGATTTGGAGACCCTCCACTTT
CDR3: CASSQDLETLHF
V: TRBV3-1/TRBV3-2
J: TRBJ1-6
D: -
size: -

DNA: TGTGCCAGCACCCAGGCCCCTGCAGATACGCAGTATTTT
CDR3: CASTQAPADTQYF
V: TRBV7-2
J: TRBJ2-3
D: -
size: -

DNA: TGTGCCAGCAGTGAATTTGGGGGCGCGAGCTATGGCTACACCTTC
CDR3: CASSEFGGASYGYTF
V: TRBV25-1
J: TRBJ1-2
D: -
size: -

DNA: TGTGCCAGCAGCTTCGCGACTAGCGGGGGCAATGAGCAGTTCTTC
CDR3: CASSFATSGGNEQFF
V: TRBV7-2
J: TRBJ2-1
D: TRBD2
size: few

DNA: TGTGCCAGTATGGAGAATGGGGGCGGTAATTCACCCCTCCACTTT
CDR3: CASMENGGGNSPLHF
V: TRBV19
J: TRBJ1-6
D: -
size: -

DNA: TGTGCCAGCAGCTTACACGGGGGGACCTACGAGCAGTACTTC
CDR3: CASSLHGGTYEQYF
V: TRBV7-2
J: TRBJ2-7
D: TRBD2
size: -

DNA: TGTGCCAGCAGCCAAGACACGACTAGCGGGGAGCAGTTCTTC
CDR3: CASSQDTTSGEQFF
V: TRBV3-1/TRBV3-2
J: TRBJ2-1
D: TRBD2
size: few

DNA: TGCAGCGGTGGGGCTGGTACTAATGAAAAACTGTTTTTT
CDR3: CSGGAGTNEKLFF
V: TRBV29-1
J: TRBJ1-4
D: -
size: -

DNA: TGTGCCAGCAGCTCCGCTAGCGGGACCTACAATGAGCAGTTCTTC
CDR3: CASSSASGTYNEQFF
V: TRBV11-2
J: TRBJ2-1
D: TRBD2
size: -

DNA: TGTGCCAGCAGTTACGACAGGGGGGCCGAGCAGTACTTC
CDR3: CASSYDRGAEQYF
V: TRBV5-4
J: TRBJ2-7
D: TRBD1
size: -

DNA: TGTGCCAGTAGTCGACGACAGAACTATGGCTACACCTTC
CDR3: CASSRRQNYGYTF
V: TRBV19
J: TRBJ1-2
D: -
size: -

DNA: TGTGCCACCAGTAAGGCAGGCCAGGCCGGGGAGCTGTTTTTT
CDR3: CATSKAGQAGELFF
V: TRBV24-1
J: TRBJ2-2
D: -
size: -

DNA: TGCGCCAGCGGGCCGGGACAGAGCTCCTACGAGCAGTACTTC
CDR3: CASGPGQSSYEQYF
V: TRBV5-1
J: TRBJ2-7
D: TRBD1
size: -

DNA: TGTGCCAGCAGCTTGAGATTAGCGGGGGGGACAGAGACCCAGTACTTC
CDR3: CASSLRLAGGTETQYF
V: TRBV5-6
J: TRBJ2-5
D: TRBD2
size: -

DNA: TGTGCCAGCAGGGGGACAGGGCTGAACTATGGCTACACCTTC
CDR3: CASRGTGLNYGYTF
V: TRBV6-5
J: TRBJ1-2
D: TRBD1
size: -

DNA: TGTGCCAGCAGCGCGAAAGCGGGAAGCGCCCCCGGGGAGCTGTTTTTT
CDR3: CASSAKAGSAPGELFF
V: TRBV9
J: TRBJ2-2
D: TRBD2
size: -

DNA: TGTGCCAGCAGCGGGGGGATCAGCAGCTCCGGCGAAAAACTGTTTTTT
CDR3: CASSGGISSSGEKLFF
V: TRBV5-5
J: TRBJ1-4
D: -
size: -

DNA: TGCGCCAGCAGCCACGACCAACCGACAGGGGGCAAGGAAAAACTGTTTTTT
CDR3: CASSHDQPTGGKEKLFF
V: TRBV4-1
J: TRBJ1-4
D: TRBD1
size: -

DNA: TGTGCCAGCAGCTTGGGACTGATCTCGGCCTATGGCTACACCTTC
CDR3: CASSLGLISAYGYTF
V: TRBV7-2
J: TRBJ1-2
D: -
size: -

DNA: TGTGCCACGGACAGGGGGGGCTCTAACTATGGCTACACCTTC
CDR3: CATDRGGSNYGYTF
V: TRBV19
J: TRBJ1-2
D: TRBD1
size: once

DNA: TGTGCCAGTAGGCCGTCCGGGGGGCCCCAGCATTTT
CDR3: CASRPSGGPQHF
V: TRBV19
J: TRBJ1-5
D: -
size: -

DNA: TGTGCCAGCAGCTTAGGCCTAGAAGCCTACGAGCAGTACTTC
CDR3: CASSLGLEAYEQYF
V: TRBV11-3
J: TRBJ2-7
D: -
size: -

DNA: TGTGCCAGCAGTCCTCGGCCAGGGGCGGACTACGAGCAGTACTTC
CDR3: CASSPRPGADYEQYF
V: TRBV7-6
J: TRBJ2-7
D: -
size: -

DNA: TGCGCCAGCAGCTTAACTATGGATCTGGGTGGCTACACCTTC
CDR3: CASSLTMDLGGYTF
V: TRBV5-1
J: TRBJ1-2
D: -
size: few

DNA: TGTGCCAGCAGCCCACGTGCGGTAGGAGTCACTGAAGCTTTCTTT
CDR3: CASSPRAVGVTEAFF
V: TRBV11-3
J: TRBJ1-1
D: -
size: -

DNA: TGTGCCAGCAGCATGTTGTCTGGAGGTCTTAGCAATCAGCCCCAGCATTTT
CDR3: CASSMLSGGLSNQPQHF
V: TRBV21-1
J: TRBJ1-5
D: -
size: -

DNA: TGTGCCAGCAGCGTAGGGCTAGCGGGGACCACCGGGGAGCTGTTTTTT
CDR3: CASSVGLAGTTGELFF
V: TRBV9
J: TRBJ2-2
D: TRBD2
size: -

DNA: TGTGCCAGAATGACAGGTTCCCGCTCTGGGGCCAACGTCCTGACTTTC
CDR3: CARMTGSRSGANVLTF
V: TRBV21-1
J: TRBJ2-6
D: -
size: -

DNA: TGTGCCAGCAGCCCCTCCGCCTTTGGGACAGCTCGAGTAAGGCCCATATATTTT
CDR3: CASSPSAFGTARVRPIYF
V: TRBV11-3
J: TRBJ1-3
D: TRBD1
size: -

DNA: TGTGCCAGCAGTTTATCAGCACCCGGGACAGGGTTCCATGGCTACACCTTC
CDR3: CASSLSAPGTGFHGYTF
V: TRBV28
J: TRBJ1-2
D: TRBD1
size: -

DNA: TGTGCCAGCAGCTCTCAGGGGGTAGGCTCACCCCTCCACTTT
CDR3: CASSSQGVGSPLHF
V: TRBV7-2
J: TRBJ1-6
D: TRBD1
size: -

DNA: TGTGCCAGCAGCTTTACTAGCGTGAACACCGGGGAGCTGTTTTTT
CDR3: CASSFTSVNTGELFF
V: TRBV7-2
J: TRBJ2-2
D: TRBD2
size: -

DNA: TGTGCCAGCAGTGAATCCAGGGCTAGCGGGCGCGGGGAGCTGTTTTTT
CDR3: CASSESRASGRGELFF
V: TRBV6-4
J: TRBJ2-2
D: TRBD2
size: -

DNA: TGTGCCACCGGAGGGGAAGATACGCAGTATTTT
CDR3: CATGGEDTQYF
V: TRBV30
J: TRBJ2-3
D: -
size: -

DNA: TGTGCCAGCAGCCAAGGACTAGCGGGAGCAGAGACCCAGTACTTC
CDR3: CASSQGLAGAETQYF
V: TRBV3-1/TRBV3-2
J: TRBJ2-5
D: TRBD2
size: -

DNA: TGTGCCAGCAGTTACGGCGACAACTATAATTCACCCCTCCACTTT
CDR3: CASSYGDNYNSPLHF
V: TRBV6-2/TRBV6-3
J: TRBJ1-6
D: -
size: once

DNA: TGTGCCAGCCTAAAGGGGCTAGCGGGAGGCCCAACCTCCTACAATGAGCAGTTCTTC
CDR3: CASLKGLAGGPTSYNEQFF
V: TRBV27
J: TRBJ2-1
D: TRBD2
size: -

DNA: TGTGCCAGCCGCCCGATTGAACTCTACAATGAGCAGTTCTTC
CDR3: CASRPIELYNEQFF
V: TRBV6-6
J: TRBJ2-1
D: -
size: -

DNA: TGTGCCAGCAGCTTAACCTCTTCAATACGTAATCGGGCCGGGGAGCTGTTTTTT
CDR3: CASSLTSSIRNRAGELFF
V: TRBV7-3
J: TRBJ2-2
D: -
size: -

DNA: TGTGCCAGCTGGGACCGGGAGCCCGACGAGCAGTACTTC
CDR3: CASWDREPDEQYF
V: TRBV21-1
J: TRBJ2-7
D: -
size: -

DNA: TGTGCCACCAGCAGGCAAAAAACTTCGGATACGCAGTATTTT
CDR3: CATSRQKTSDTQYF
V: TRBV15
J: TRBJ2-3
D: -
size: -

DNA: TGTGCCAGCAGCTCTAAACGTGACACCGGGGAGCTGTTTTTT
CDR3: CASSSKRDTGELFF
V: TRBV7-8
J: TRBJ2-2
D: -
size: -

DNA: TGTGCCAGCAGCCCTTTCAGTGAAGCTTTCTTT
CDR3: CASSPFSEAFF
V: TRBV2
J: TRBJ1-1
D: -
size: once

DNA: TGTGCCAGTAGTCTAGGACAAACGGACTATGGCTACACCTTC
CDR3: CASSLGQTDYGYTF
V: TRBV19
J: TRBJ1-2
D: -
size: -

DNA: TGCGCCAGCAGCTTGGCCATTGTAGATACGCAGTATTTT
CDR3: CASSLAIVDTQYF
V: TRBV5-1
J: TRBJ2-3
D: -
size: -

DNA: TGCGCCAGCAGCGCGGGACTAGCGGGAGTGATAACAGATACGCAGTATTTT
CDR3: CASSAGLAGVITDTQYF
V: TRBV10-1
J: TRBJ2-3
D: TRBD2
size: -

DNA: TGTGCCAGCAGTTCCCGGACTCGATACAATGAGCAGTTCTTC
CDR3: CASSSRTRYNEQFF
V: TRBV6-5
J: TRBJ2-1
D: -
size: -